This TCR beta chain was observed in a study of blood T cells in healthy people across ages. Then a second PCR, running roughly 6 to 12 cycles, was carried out with a sample-barcoded 5' primer and a J-beta primer mix. Via MiXCR, TCRdb re-called the 5' RACE reads, giving one row per CDR3 protein. Here the sample spans 1.5 million to 2 million distinct CDR3 sequences, around 50% being singletons. Donors were systemically healthy Caucasian individuals from Russia aged 6 to 90 years. The count of this clonotype is one. CDR1 is MNHNY and CDR2 is SVGAGI in the germline V gene (reference sequence). CDR3 length: 15 amino acids.

The sequencing input was blood. The clonotype was recovered from a woman aged 40 to 50 in good health. The chain links TRBV6-6 to TRBJ2-1; the match to TRBD2 covers 11 bases. The assigned J gene may be wrong: the sequence end matches TRBJ2-7 better. DNA for the CDR3: TGTGCCGGCAAGACTAGCGGGACCTCCTACAATGAGCAGTACTTC. Protein product: CAGKTSGTSYNEQYF.